The 22 T cell receptor beta chains below were found in one sample sequenced in a study of OX40 agonist ivuxolimab in advanced cancers. Profiling relied on immunoSEQ multiplex PCR, and the TCRdb table lists in-frame clones only, not all of them. The sample records about 65,000 clones, over 75% being singletons. Specimen: CD4+ or CD8+ T cells sorted from blood, collected in a trial of the OX40 agonist ivuxolimab. The receptors shown here come from an adult with an advanced solid tumor such as melanoma, head and neck, liver or kidney cancer.

This rearrangement joins TRBV7-9 to TRBJ2-7, with D unclear. With 2 bases removed from V and 4 bases from J, the gap between germline ends came to 9 bases. This CDR3 contains 13 residues. The germline V gene has CDR1 SEHNR and CDR2 FQNEAQ (reference sequence). The CDR3 loop reads CASSLSLGYEQYF. CDR3 in DNA: TGTGCCAGCAGCTTATCCCTGGGTTACGAGCAGTACTTC.

The rearrangement uses TRBV6-6 and TRBJ2-1; 8 bases are a match to TRBD2. Germline V gene lookup returns CDR1 MNHNY and CDR2 SVGAGI (reference sequence). The CDR3 length is 15 residues. V dropped 4 bases and J dropped 8; count of bases not matched to a gene: 10. The CDR3 reads CASSSPGLVNYEQFF. The CDR3 nucleotides are TGTGCCAGCAGTTCCCCGGGACTAGTGAACTATGAGCAGTTCTTC.

The V gene is TRBV12-5, the J gene TRBJ2-2; D is possibly TRBD1 (6 bases). There are 15 residues in the CDR3. Between the trimmed V and J ends, which lost 0 bases and 4 bases, there was a span of 9 bases. CDR1 LGHNT and CDR2 FRNRAP come from the germline V gene. CDR3 protein: CASGLVRGGTGELFF. CDR3 sequence (DNA): TGTGCTAGTGGTTTGGTACGAGGGGGCACCGGGGAGCTGTTTTTT.

This chain links TRBV5-8 with TRBJ2-3; D gene uncertain. CDR3 length: 10 amino acids. V lost 5 bases and J lost 3, with 1 base in between. Germline assignment: CDR1 SGHTS and CDR2 YDEGEE. CDR3 DNA sequence: TGTGCCAGCAGAACAGATACGCAGTATTTT. Its translation: CASRTDTQYF.

V usage is TRBV7-2 and J usage is TRBJ2-3; TRBD2 might be the D (6 bases). Per germline, CDR1 SGHTA and CDR2 FQGNSA. V lost 0 bases and J 5 bases, leaving 9 bases between the germline ends. The CDR3 contains 14 residues. CDR3 sequence: CASSLAGGRDTQYF. DNA of the CDR3: TGTGCCAGCAGCTTAGCGGGGGGAAGAGATACGCAGTATTTT.

This clone was seen once. The V and J genes are TRBV6-5 and TRBJ1-2; D might be TRBD1 (5 bases). The V and J ends lost 4 bases and 6 bases respectively, with 12 bases between them. The germline gives CDR1 MNHEY, CDR2 SVGAGI. CDR3 size: 13 residues. CDR3 sequence reads: CASSSQGINGYTF. The DNA of the CDR3 is TGTGCCAGCAGTTCGCAGGGAATCAATGGCTACACCTTC.

The chain carries TRBV5-1 and TRBJ1-1, with D possibly being TRBD1 (6 bases). V was cut by 6 bases and J by 2 bases, with 14 bases left in between. The CDR3 consists of 14 residues. Germline V CDR1 and CDR2: SGHRS, YFSETQ. CDR3 amino acids: CASNKDRGNTEAFF. Written as DNA, the CDR3 is TGCGCCAGCAACAAGGACAGAGGAAACACTGAAGCTTTCTTT.

This clone was seen just once. The chain joins TRBV19 to TRBJ2-1; D is ambiguous. Germline CDR1 and CDR2: LNHDA and SQIVND (reference sequence). V lost 7 bases to trimming and J lost 5 bases, with 15 bases between them. The CDR3 covers 14 residues. The CDR3 protein is CASTRTLLNNEQFF. The CDR3 nucleotides read TGTGCCAGTACCAGGACCCTTTTGAACAATGAGCAGTTCTTC.

This clone was seen only once. The chain has TRBV5-1 and TRBJ1-1; no firm D call. V lost 0 bases, J lost 4 bases, and 4 bases lay in between. The CDR3 has 12 amino acids. Germline CDR1 is SGHRS and CDR2 is YFSETQ. The CDR3 DNA sequence: TGCGCCAGCAGCTTGGAGGGCACTGAAGCTTTCTTT. This translates into CASSLEGTEAFF.

The rearrangement joins TRBV19 to TRBJ2-5; no firm D call. Germline assignment: CDR1 LNHDA and CDR2 SQIVND (reference sequence). This CDR3 has 13 residues. V was cut by 8 bases and J by 5 bases, with 15 bases left in between. Here the CDR3 DNA reads TGTGCCAGTTCAGCTTCTTACACGGAGACCCAGTACTTC. Translated, it gives CASSASYTETQYF.

The chain employs TRBV18 and TRBJ2-5, with 8 bases fitting TRBD1. Unmatched junction bases numbered 8, after V lost 6 bases and J lost 5 bases. This CDR3 has 14 residues. Germline V gene lookup returns CDR1 KGHSH and CDR2 LQKENI. CDR3 DNA: TGTGCCAGCTCCCAAGACAGGGGTTGGGAGACCCAGTACTTC. It codes for CASSQDRGWETQYF.

This chain uses TRBV7-9 with TRBJ2-2, with a possible D match to TRBD1 (5 bases). The CDR3 is made up of 15 amino acids. Per germline, CDR1 SEHNR and CDR2 FQNEAQ (reference sequence). V lost 5 bases and J lost 5, with 15 bases in between. The CDR3 sequence: CASSRDSDSTGELFF. The CDR3 DNA follows: TGTGCCAGCAGCCGAGATTCAGACAGTACCGGGGAGCTGTTTTTT.

The chain links TRBV5-6 to TRBJ2-7; D is ambiguous. The CDR3 spans 14 residues. The V gene lost 1 base and the J gene lost 5 bases, with 13 bases spanning the gap. The germline V gene encodes CDR1 SGHDT and CDR2 YYEEEE. Here the CDR3 reads CASSLRQRWDEQYF. The CDR3 DNA sequence: TGTGCCAGCAGCTTGAGGCAAAGGTGGGACGAGCAGTACTTC. Drawing the rest from reference TRBV5-6 and TRBJ2-7, the complete variable domain is DAGVTQSPTHLIKTRGQQVTLRCSPKSGHDTVSWYQQALGQGPQFIFQYYEEEERQRGNFPDRFSGHQFPNYSSELNVNALLLGDSALYLCASSLRQRWDEQYFGPGTRLTVT.

The V gene is TRBV19, the J gene TRBJ1-1; D is perhaps TRBD1 (5 bases). The CDR3 has 14 residues. Trimming left V 10 bases short and J 5 bases short, with 20 bases between. Germline V gene data show CDR1 as LNHDA and CDR2 as SQIVND (reference sequence). The CDR3 nucleotides read TGTGCCACCTCACCCGGGACCCCCGGGACTGAAGCTTTCTTT. It yields the protein CATSPGTPGTEAFF.

The genes are TRBV30 and TRBJ2-7; TRBD1 matches 7 bases. There are 11 residues in the CDR3. Trimming at V came to 4 bases and at J to 5 bases, leaving 2 bases not matched to a gene. Germline assignment: CDR1 GTSNPN and CDR2 SVGIG (reference sequence). In DNA form, the CDR3 reads TGTGCCTGGAACGACAGGGACGAGCAGTACTTC. It specifies CAWNDRDEQYF. Complete variable domain (other parts from reference TRBV30 and TRBJ2-7): SQTIHQWPATLVQPVGSPLSLECTVEGTSNPNLYWYRQAAGRGLQLLFYSVGIGQISSEVPQNLSASRPQDRQFILSSKKLLLSDSGFYLCAWNDRDEQYFGPGTRLTVT.

The rearrangement joins TRBV5-4 to TRBJ1-2; D may be TRBD1 (5 bases). Germline CDR1 SGHNT, CDR2 YYREEE (reference sequence). V was clipped by 0 bases and J by 5 bases, with 14 bases between them. This CDR3 spans 15 amino acids. The CDR3 region is CASSLADRAGYGYTF. CDR3 in DNA: TGTGCCAGCAGCTTGGCCGACCGGGCAGGGTATGGCTACACCTTC.

This chain connects TRBV4-1 to TRBJ2-1, with no clear D. Trimming removed 2 bases at V and 9 bases at J, with 8 bases between. Germline CDR1 is MGHRA and CDR2 is YSYEKL. This CDR3 is 12 amino acids long. CDR3 region: CASSQPRGEQFF. Here the CDR3 DNA reads TGCGCCAGCAGCCAACCGAGAGGTGAGCAGTTCTTC.

The genes are TRBV5-1 and TRBJ2-2; 9 positions match TRBD1. With 1 base clipped from V and 6 bases from J, the junction kept 4 bases outside the gene matches. The CDR3 is 15 residues long. Germline CDR1 reads SGHRS; CDR2 reads YFSETQ. This CDR3 is CASSLIGQGPGELFF. CDR3 nucleotide sequence: TGCGCCAGCAGCTTGATTGGACAGGGGCCCGGGGAGCTGTTTTTT.

The CDR3 here is CASSPQSSTGELFF. For the CDR3, the DNA is TGCGCCAGCAGTCCCCAATCGTCGACCGGGGAGCTGTTTTTT. The V and J genes are TRBV5-1 and TRBJ2-2; D is unresolved. The CDR3 consists of 14 residues. With 5 bases removed from V and 5 bases from J, the gap between germline ends came to 13 bases. Germline V gene data show CDR1 as SGHRS and CDR2 as YFSETQ.

This chain links TRBV7-9 with TRBJ2-1; 8 bases map to TRBD2. Trimming took 6 bases from V and 8 from J; bases not matched to a gene: 18. The CDR3 extends over 17 amino acids. Looked up from germline, CDR1 is SEHNR and CDR2 is FQNEAQ (reference sequence). CDR3: CASSWAKAPAGGDEQFF. The CDR3 bases are TGTGCCAGCAGTTGGGCGAAGGCCCCCGCGGGGGGCGATGAGCAGTTCTTC. Drawing the rest from reference TRBV7-9 and TRBJ2-1, the complete variable domain is DTGVSQNPRHKITKRGQNVTFRCDPISEHNRLYWYRQTLGQGPEFLTYFQNEAQLEKSRLLSDRFSAERPKGSFSTLEIQRTEQGDSAMYLCASSWAKAPAGGDEQFFGPGTRLTVL.

The chain has TRBV27 and TRBJ1-2; 10 bases fit TRBD1. The germline gives CDR1 MNHEY, CDR2 SMNVEV (reference sequence). The CDR3 sequence is 15 residues long. V shed 7 bases, J shed 7 bases, and the junction held 12 bases outside the gene matches. CDR3 in amino acids: CASIRTGQGTGGYTF. The CDR3 region has the DNA TGTGCCAGCATTCGCACGGGACAGGGGACGGGTGGCTACACCTTC.

The rearrangement uses TRBV5-4 and TRBJ2-2, with D perhaps TRBD1 (6 bases). The length of the CDR3 is 15 residues. The ends were cut back, 1 base at V and 3 bases at J, with 10 bases in the middle. CDR1 is SGHNT and CDR2 is YYREEE in the germline V gene (reference sequence). CDR3 in DNA: TGTGCCAGCAGCTTGACAGGGCCGGACACCGGGGAGCTGTTTTTT. It yields the protein CASSLTGPDTGELFF.